The 31 T cell receptor beta chains below were found in one sample sequenced in a study of blood T cell repertoires in COVID-19. Assay: immunoSEQ multiplex PCR; the TCRdb copy retains only in-frame clones and omits some. This sample has some 220,000 clones, with more than 70% found just once. Sequencing was performed on peripheral blood. The receptors come from a human donor in a cohort sampled during active COVID-19.

In DNA form, the CDR3 reads TGTGCCAGCAGTCCCAGGGCCCACGAGCAGTACTTC. As protein: CASSPRAHEQYF. The V gene is TRBV6-4, the J gene TRBJ2-7, with D possibly TRBD1 on 5 matching bases. The CDR3 covers 12 residues. Germline-derived CDR1 and CDR2 are MRHNA and SNTAGT. The V and J ends lost 5 bases and 5 bases respectively, with 10 bases between them.

V is TRBV7-8 and J is TRBJ2-3; D is undetermined. CDR3 size: 16 residues. V shed 1 base and J shed 8 bases, with 19 bases lying between them. The V gene's germline CDR1 is SGHVS and CDR2 FQNEAQ. This CDR3 is CASSLGSAPEGSTQYF. The DNA for the CDR3 is TGTGCCAGCAGCTTAGGATCAGCGCCCGAAGGTAGTACGCAGTATTTT. The full variable domain, rest sourced from reference TRBV7-8 and TRBJ2-3, is GAGVSQSPRYKVAKRGQDVALRCDPISGHVSLFWYQQALGQGPEFLTYFQNEAQLDKSGLPSDRFFAERPEGSVSTLKIQRTQQEDSAVYLCASSLGSAPEGSTQYFGPGTRLTVL.

This clone occurred many times. The chain is built from TRBV19 and TRBJ1-5; 7 bases map to TRBD1. CDR1 and CDR2 (germline): LNHDA, SQIVND (reference sequence). The CDR3 is made up of 16 amino acids. The ends lost 1 base at V and 5 bases at J; junction bases unmatched: 8. CDR3 coding DNA: TGTGCCAGTAGTATAGTGTCAGGGGGGCGCGATCAGCCCCAGCATTTT. It is translated as CASSIVSGGRDQPQHF.

This rearrangement joins TRBV18 to TRBJ1-1; 7 nucleotides agree with TRBD1. Germline V gene lookup returns CDR1 KGHSH and CDR2 LQKENI. V shed 1 base, J shed 3 bases, and the junction held 8 bases outside the gene matches. This CDR3 spans 16 amino acids. The CDR3 loop is CASSPRQGEVDTEAFF. CDR3 in DNA: TGTGCCAGCTCACCACGACAGGGAGAGGTGGACACTGAAGCTTTCTTT.

The chain combines TRBV28 with TRBJ2-4; weak D call: TRBD2 (7 bases). Germline CDR1 is MDHEN and CDR2 is SYDVKM. Trimming removed 6 bases from V and 1 base from J, with 16 bases in between. This CDR3 region has 16 residues. The CDR3 DNA follows: TGTGCCAGCAGCTTGGGGGGGGCAACGGCCAAAAACATTCAGTACTTC. Its protein is CASSLGGATAKNIQYF.

The rearrangement joins TRBV19 to TRBJ1-2; D not resolved. This CDR3 spans 13 amino acids. V lost 4 bases to trimming and J lost 8 bases, with 14 bases between them. Germline V lookup: CDR1 LNHDA, CDR2 SQIVND (reference sequence). The CDR3 loop reads CASSTDYIGGYTF. In DNA, the CDR3 is TGTGCCAGTAGTACCGACTACATTGGGGGCTACACCTTC.

The rearrangement uses TRBV14 and TRBJ1-1, with TRBD1 as a possible D gene (6 bases). The germline V gene has CDR1 SGHDN and CDR2 FVKESK. V lost 4 bases, J lost 1 base, and 10 bases lay in between. There are 14 residues in the CDR3. The CDR3 region has the DNA TGTGCCAGCAGCCGGATGACAGGGAACACTGAAGCTTTCTTT. Translated, it gives CASSRMTGNTEAFF. Combining the CDR3 with reference TRBV14 and TRBJ1-1 gives the whole variable domain EAGVTQFPSHSVIEKGQTVTLRCDPISGHDNLYWYRRVMGKEIKFLLHFVKESKQDESGMPNNRFLAERTGGTYSTLKVQPAELEDSGVYFCASSRMTGNTEAFFGQGTRLTVV.

The chain uses TRBV24-1 and TRBJ1-2, with a possible D match to TRBD1 (6 bases). The V gene lost 4 bases and the J gene lost 8 bases, with 16 bases spanning the gap. Germline values: CDR1 KGHDR, CDR2 SFDVKD. The CDR3 is 14 amino acids. CDR3 bases: TGTGCCACCAGTGAGGCGGACAGAGAGATCGGCTACACCTTC. Protein: CATSEADREIGYTF.

This chain uses TRBV3-1 (or the pseudogene TRBV3-2) with TRBJ1-2; D remains ambiguous. In germline, CDR1 is LGHDT, CDR2 YNNKEL (reference sequence). The CDR3 totals 12 residues. With 3 bases removed from V and 7 bases from J, the gap between germline ends came to 9 bases. The DNA of the CDR3 is TGTGCCAGCAGCCAGGCAGAGGGTGGCTACACCTTC. Amino acid sequence: CASSQAEGGYTF.

The chain links TRBV27 to TRBJ1-2; TRBD1 aligns across 8 bases. Germline lookup yields CDR1 MNHEY and CDR2 SMNVEV (reference sequence). V lost 5 bases and J lost 6; bases outside the gene matches: 5. The CDR3 is 13 amino acids. This chain's CDR3 is CASSGQGTDGYTF. In DNA form, the CDR3 reads TGTGCCAGCAGTGGACAGGGAACGGATGGCTACACCTTC.

The chain combines TRBV6-5 with TRBJ2-3, with D tentatively TRBD1 (6 bases). Per germline, CDR1 MNHEY and CDR2 SVGAGI. Trimming removed 9 bases from V and 0 bases from J, with 16 bases in between. CDR3 length equals 15 residues. The CDR3 sequence: CASFRGLFSTDTQYF. The DNA for the CDR3 is TGTGCCAGTTTCAGGGGCTTGTTCAGCACAGATACGCAGTATTTT.

The chain recombines TRBV4-3 with TRBJ2-6; 8 bases line up with TRBD2. V lost 0 bases to trimming and J lost 0 bases; unmatched junction nucleotides: 4. Germline assignment: CDR1 LGHNA and CDR2 YSLEER. This CDR3 comprises 18 residues. This CDR3 reads CASSQDAGGASGANVLTF. For the CDR3, the DNA is TGCGCCAGCAGCCAAGATGCCGGGGGGGCCTCTGGGGCCAACGTCCTGACTTTC.

This chain uses TRBV4-3 with TRBJ1-1; possibly TRBD1 for D (6 bases). V was trimmed by 0 bases and J by 5 bases, leaving 16 bases between them. The CDR3 totals 16 residues. Germline-derived CDR1 and CDR2 are LGHNA and YSLEER. In DNA, the CDR3 is TGCGCCAGCAGCCAAGACGTCTACAGGGTAGGAACTGAAGCTTTCTTT. Protein product: CASSQDVYRVGTEAFF.

This sequence joins TRBV4-3 and TRBJ2-7, with 7 positions matching TRBD2. Trimming at V came to 1 base and at J to 5 bases, leaving 8 bases not matched to a gene. This CDR3 has 15 residues. Germline V CDR1 and CDR2: LGHNA, YSLEER. Here the CDR3 reads CASSQGGLAENEQYF. In nucleotides, the CDR3 is TGCGCCAGCAGCCAAGGTGGGCTAGCGGAAAACGAGCAGTACTTC.

The chain recombines TRBV16 with TRBJ1-4; D is perhaps TRBD1 (5 bases). Trimming stripped 3 bases from V and 8 bases from J, with 16 bases between. The CDR3 spans 15 residues. The germline CDR1 and CDR2 sequences are KGHSY and FQNENV. The CDR3 spells CASSQLMGLGEKLFF. The CDR3 coding sequence is TGTGCCAGCAGCCAGCTGATGGGGCTTGGCGAAAAACTGTTTTTT.

This clone appeared a single time. This chain's CDR3 is CASSDTSGRTDTQYF. For the CDR3, the DNA is TGTGCCAGCAGCGACACTAGCGGTCGCACAGATACGCAGTATTTT. The chain couples TRBV11-2 to TRBJ2-3; TRBD2 agrees at 8 bases. CDR3 length equals 15 residues. From germline, CDR1 is SGHAT and CDR2 FQNNGV. The V gene end was trimmed by 5 bases and the J gene end by 1 base; junction bases not matched to a gene: 5.

Only one count was recorded for this clone. The chain uses TRBV11-3 and TRBJ2-5; possible D gene TRBD1, 6 bases. The CDR3 length is 14 residues. Trimming removed 3 bases from V and 2 bases from J, with 10 bases in between. CDR1 and CDR2 from the germline V gene are SGHNT and YENEEA. This CDR3 reads CASSFSGQQETQYF. The CDR3 DNA sequence: TGTGCCAGCAGCTTCTCCGGACAGCAAGAGACCCAGTACTTC.

The CDR3 bases are TGTGCCAGCAGTTACGGGGACAGGGGCCTTAACTATGGCTACACCTTC. It specifies CASSYGDRGLNYGYTF. The chain is built from TRBV6-5 and TRBJ1-2; 10 bases align to TRBD1. Germline loops: CDR1 MNHEY, CDR2 SVGAGI. This CDR3 is built from 16 residues. Trimming cost V 2 bases and J 1 base; bases outside gene matches: 4.

This clone was seen only a few times. The chain combines TRBV19 with TRBJ2-1; 7 bases are a match to TRBD1. Germline CDR1 LNHDA, CDR2 SQIVND (reference sequence). J lost 4 bases, V lost 3 bases, and 18 bases had no gene match. The length of the CDR3 is 19 residues. CDR3 region: CASSISSDRAADYYNEQFF. CDR3 DNA sequence: TGTGCCAGTAGTATTTCGTCCGACAGGGCCGCGGATTATTACAATGAGCAGTTCTTC.

The CDR3 here is CASSLQGESSYNEQFF. CDR3 in DNA: TGCGCCAGCAGCTTGCAAGGGGAAAGCTCCTACAATGAGCAGTTCTTC. The chain has TRBV5-1 and TRBJ2-1; a weak D match, TRBD1 (5 bases). CDR1 SGHRS and CDR2 YFSETQ come from the germline V gene. The CDR3 extends over 16 amino acids. Trimming cost V 1 base and J 0 bases, with 11 bases left between them.

Notes on this clone: This CDR3 is also generated by other DNA sequences in the sample. V gene TRBV5-1 combines with J gene TRBJ2-7; TRBD2 might be the D (6 bases). Germline assignment: CDR1 SGHRS and CDR2 YFSETQ. V dropped 4 bases and J dropped 3 bases, with 17 bases sitting between them. CDR3 length: 15 amino acids. The CDR3 loop is CASSPRASAHYEQYF. For the CDR3, the DNA is TGCGCCAGCAGCCCCAGGGCTAGCGCACACTACGAGCAGTACTTC. The whole variable domain, remainder taken from reference TRBV5-1 and TRBJ2-7, is KAGVTQTPRYLIKTRGQQVTLSCSPISGHRSVSWYQQTPGQGLQFLFEYFSETQRNKGNFPGRFSGRQFSNSRSEMNVSTLELGDSALYLCASSPRASAHYEQYFGPGTRLTVT.

This clone appeared a single time. The rearrangement links TRBV12-5 to TRBJ2-5, with 12 positions matching TRBD1. Germline values: CDR1 LGHNT, CDR2 FRNRAP. V shed 0 bases and J 4 bases; nucleotides not matched to a gene: 6. This CDR3 comprises 17 residues. The CDR3 here is CASGLVSGTGGAETQYF. The CDR3 nucleotides are TGTGCTAGTGGTTTGGTTTCAGGGACAGGGGGCGCAGAGACCCAGTACTTC.

This clone was counted a single time. J is TRBJ1-5 and V is TRBV6-2 or TRBV6-3; no clear D gene. Germline CDR1 and CDR2: MNHEY and SVGEGT. The V gene lost 0 bases and the J gene lost 8 bases, with 14 bases spanning the gap. The CDR3 extends over 15 amino acids. The CDR3 DNA is TGTGCCAGCAGTTACTCGATTATTATGGGAGAGCCCCAGCATTTT. It translates to CASSYSIIMGEPQHF.

This chain joins TRBV18 and TRBJ1-2; D is perhaps TRBD1 (6 bases). This CDR3 comprises 15 residues. Trimming took 8 bases from V and 0 from J, leaving 16 bases between them. Germline V lookup: CDR1 KGHSH, CDR2 LQKENI. The CDR3 loop reads CASAGEGVPNYGYTF. The CDR3 DNA reads TGTGCCAGCGCAGGGGAGGGAGTTCCTAACTATGGCTACACCTTC.

The chain recombines TRBV5-5 with TRBJ2-3; the D gene is possibly TRBD2 (5 bases). The CDR3 loop spans 14 amino acids. Deletions cut 6 bases from V and 3 bases from J, with 14 bases between. Germline CDR1 is SGHKS and CDR2 is YYEKEE (reference sequence). The CDR3 DNA reads as TGTGCCAGCACCACCGGGCCGGGGACAGATACGCAGTATTTT. Its protein product is CASTTGPGTDTQYF.

The CDR3 DNA is TGTGCCAGCAGACCAGGGACAGGCCTCCTTGAGCAGTACTTC. Residues: CASRPGTGLLEQYF. The chain couples TRBV28 to TRBJ2-7; 8 nucleotides align to TRBD1. With 6 bases clipped from V and 7 bases from J, the junction kept 11 bases outside the gene matches. The CDR3 consists of 14 residues. Per the germline V gene, CDR1 is MDHEN and CDR2 is SYDVKM.

The V gene is TRBV28, the J gene TRBJ2-3, with D possibly being TRBD1 (6 bases). The V and J ends lost 6 bases and 3 bases respectively, with 16 bases between them. The CDR3 runs 15 residues. Per germline, CDR1 MDHEN and CDR2 SYDVKM. CDR3 sequence: CASSHQGQGTDTQYF. CDR3 coding DNA: TGTGCCAGCAGCCACCAGGGACAAGGGACAGATACGCAGTATTTT.

This clone has just a few counts. V and J are TRBV30 and TRBJ2-3; 10 nucleotides agree with TRBD1. The germline gives CDR1 GTSNPN, CDR2 SVGIG (reference sequence). The V and J ends lost 4 bases and 1 base, in that order; junction bases with no gene match: 5. This CDR3 comprises 15 residues. This CDR3 reads CAWTIGTGGTDTQYF. The CDR3 coding sequence is TGTGCCTGGACTATAGGGACAGGGGGCACAGATACGCAGTATTTT.

The rearrangement links TRBV18 to TRBJ2-2, with 7 bases matching TRBD2. In germline, CDR1 is KGHSH, CDR2 LQKENI. The CDR3 extends over 14 amino acids. Trimming removed 6 bases from V and 1 base from J; junction bases left unmatched: 2. The CDR3 DNA sequence: TGTGCCAGCTCCCCGGGAGGGAACACCGGGGAGCTGTTTTTT. Amino acids: CASSPGGNTGELFF.

As regards this clone: The same CDR3 is also encoded by other DNA sequences in this sample. The chain is built from TRBV6-5 and TRBJ2-7; 10 bases fit TRBD1. The CDR3 extends over 14 amino acids. The germline gives CDR1 MNHEY, CDR2 SVGAGI. V trimming: 3 bases; J trimming: 4 bases; junction bases outside the gene matches: 3. The chain's CDR3 is CASSYGQGGYEQYF. In DNA, the CDR3 is TGTGCCAGCAGTTATGGACAGGGGGGATACGAGCAGTACTTC.

The chain combines TRBV2 with TRBJ1-1; possibly TRBD1 for D (6 bases). This CDR3 contains 16 residues. V shed 0 bases and J shed 1 base, with 12 bases lying between them. Germline CDR1 and CDR2: SNHLY and FYNNEI. The chain's CDR3 is CASSEAATGGNTEAFF. In DNA, the CDR3 is TGTGCCAGCAGTGAAGCGGCGACAGGCGGGAACACTGAAGCTTTCTTT.